This TCR beta chain was captured by sequencing in a study of T-cell reconstitution after alpha-beta-depleted transplantation in children. Findings and limits, study-wide: When one year had passed after transplant, most T-cell counts and diversity came from newly produced T cells. Surviving recipient T cells and thymic progenitors produced the high day-60 TCRbeta diversity seen in some patients. Expanded clones from the graft, numbering several hundred, reportedly supplied alpha-beta T cells about two months after transplant.

There are 13 residues in the CDR3. Trimming at V came to 7 bases and at J to 10 bases, leaving 12 bases not matched to a gene. CDR1 and CDR2 (germline): MNHNS, SASEGT. This clonotype was seen repeatedly, ten times or more. The antigen remains undetermined. Unique molecular identifiers were incorporated when the TCRbeta library was constructed. TCRdb ran MiXCR on the PCR reads and lists one entry per CDR3 protein. The repertoire consists of over 450,000 distinct CDR3 sequences, with under 12% occurring once and the leading ten covering approximately 2%. The chain couples TRBV6-1 to TRBJ1-1, with 7 bases matching TRBD1. Source: PBMCs, taken before TCRalphabeta/CD19-depleted stem cell transplant. The receptor's source is a child aged 2 to 15 with inherited bone marrow failure, due to receive a stem cell transplant. CDR3 bases: TGTGCCAGCACCCCCCCGGGACAGACGGGAGCTTTCTTT. Protein: CASTPPGQTGAFF.